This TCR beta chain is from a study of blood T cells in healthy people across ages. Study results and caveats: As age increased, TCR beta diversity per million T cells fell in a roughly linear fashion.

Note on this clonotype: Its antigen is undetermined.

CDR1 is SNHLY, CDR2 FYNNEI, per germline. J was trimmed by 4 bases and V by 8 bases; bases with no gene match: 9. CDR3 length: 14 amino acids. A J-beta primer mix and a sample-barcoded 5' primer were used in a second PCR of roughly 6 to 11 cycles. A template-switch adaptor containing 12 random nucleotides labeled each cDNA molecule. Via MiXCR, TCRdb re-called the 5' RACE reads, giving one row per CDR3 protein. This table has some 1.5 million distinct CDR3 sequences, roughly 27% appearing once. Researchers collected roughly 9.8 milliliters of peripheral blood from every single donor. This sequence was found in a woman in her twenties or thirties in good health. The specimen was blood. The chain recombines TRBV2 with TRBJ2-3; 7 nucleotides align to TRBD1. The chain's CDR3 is CASGVDRDADTQYF. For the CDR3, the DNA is TGTGCCAGCGGCGTAGACAGGGATGCAGATACGCAGTATTTT.